This T cell receptor (beta chain) was observed in a study of blood T cells in healthy people across ages. Study in general: In model experiments, template switching was able to capture about one barcoded beta molecule for every two T cells that were present.

Trimming took 4 bases from V and 4 from J; bases not matched to a gene: 9. CDR3 size: 15 residues. A remark on this clonotype: Its target is not known.

A second roughly 6 to 11 cycle PCR used barcoded and J-beta primers. Each CDR3 protein gets one entry after TCRdb re-called the 5' RACE reads with MiXCR. The table includes approximately 1.5 million distinct CDR3 sequences, 42% detected once. Study conclusions and caveats: The study found more naive CD4+ cells and higher diversity in long-lived than aged donors. Estimates of diversity drawn from one million T cells were considered underestimates.

The sequenced material came from blood. The TCR sequence derives from a woman under 30 in good health. This chain links TRBV12-3 or TRBV12-4 with TRBJ1-2, with TRBD1 identical over 7 bases. CDR3 bases: TGTGCCAGCAGTTACAACGGGGGACAGTCCTATGGCTACACCTTC. Its protein product is CASSYNGGQSYGYTF.